The clone carrying this TCR beta chain was detected a few times. Its antigen remains unknown. V lost 0 bases to trimming and J lost 4 bases, with 10 bases between them. Germline CDR1 and CDR2: LGHDT and YNNKEL (reference sequence). CDR3 length: 16 amino acids. These data originate in a study of T cells in Graves' hyperthyroidism and ophthalmopathy. Study at large: Before treatment of any kind, peripheral blood was taken at initial diagnosis. Study outcomes and limitations: Model predictions of ophthalmopathy came a median around 6.5 months before onset.

Those with hyperthyroidism were 18 to 65 years old, newly diagnosed, and ill for under 2 months. Each diagnosis was grounded in clinical symptoms, serum thyroxine and TRAb, thyroid ultrasound, and orbital computed tomography. The investigators amplified TCR beta CDR3 regions from RNA transcripts. First-round RT-PCR of the TCR CDR3 relied on the HTBI primer set. MiXCR, run by TCRdb on the multiplex PCR reads, gives a single entry per CDR3 protein. The table has roughly 300,000 distinct CDR3 sequences, approximately 14% seen once; the top ten hold around 23%. The receptor's source is a woman aged 30 to 39 with Graves' hyperthyroidism. Sequenced sample: blood. V gene TRBV3-1 combines with J gene TRBJ2-6; D possibly corresponds to TRBD2 (5 bases). CDR3 nucleotide sequence: TGTGCCAGCAGCCAAGATCGGGGTACGGGGGCCAACGTCCTGACTTTC. Protein product: CASSQDRGTGANVLTF. Filled out from reference TRBV3-1 and TRBJ2-6, the complete variable domain reads DTAVSQTPKYLVTQMGNDKSIKCEQNLGHDTMYWYKQDSKKFLKIMFSYNNKELIINETVPNRFSPKSPDKAHLNLHINSLELGDSAVYFCASSQDRGTGANVLTFGAGSRLTVL.